This TCR beta chain was sequenced in a study of siplizumab effects on memory and regulatory T cells. Study findings and constraints: Alloreactive sequences from unstimulated CD4+ memory cells fell significantly with siplizumab. Where siplizumab was present, mappable alloreactive CD4+ clones averaged approximately 70% Treg-derived, compared with roughly 30% in controls. The study found naive T cells seemingly more diverse than memory cells and seemingly major alloresponse contributors.

Regarding this clone: Its antigen is not identified.

The CDR3 is 18 residues long. Germline loops: CDR1 MNHNS, CDR2 SASEGT. Trimming removed 4 bases from V and 0 bases from J, with 16 bases in between. Clones were sequenced by immunoSEQ multiplex PCR, and TCRdb holds only the in-frame ones, with some missing. Of some 97,000 clones in the sample, about 90% were seen once. The chain combines TRBV6-1 with TRBJ1-6; D perhaps matches TRBD1 (5 bases). The receptor was isolated from a human donor in good health. Sequenced input: Tregs sorted from blood. The CDR3 region has the DNA TGTGCCAGCAGTGGGGCCTGGGGGGGAAGCTCCTATAATTCACCCCTCCACTTT. It specifies CASSGAWGGSSYNSPLHF.